This T cell receptor (beta chain) emerged from a study of metastatic and nonmetastatic thyroid tumors. Across the whole study: Where malignant and benign thyroid patients were concerned, repertoires were compared across blood and tumor or nodule tissue.

Each patient went into thyroid surgery without having received any treatment. TCRdb re-called clones via MiXCR from the PCR reads. Among approximately 16,000 clones, roughly 29% were seen once, and the ten largest hold approximately 12%. In its sample, this clone is large. The CDR3 is 16 amino acids. The V segment lost 4 bases and the J segment 5 bases; nucleotides outside the gene matches: 12. The germline V gene has CDR1 SGDLS and CDR2 YYNGEE. The sample taken for sequencing was tumor tissue. The chain employs TRBV9 and TRBJ2-3; TRBD1 aligns across 8 bases. The clonotype originates from a male donor with papillary thyroid cancer or a benign thyroid nodule (not recorded which). Some clones in this sample may be carry-over from other donors' samples. Here the CDR3 DNA reads TGTGCCAGCAGCCCCAGGCTCGGACAGGGAGGAGATACGCAGTATTTT. Its protein product is CASSPRLGQGGDTQYF.